The 23 T cell receptor beta chains in this list originate from one sample, sequenced in a study of blood T cell repertoires in COVID-19. Here immunoSEQ multiplex PCR was the method, and the copy in TCRdb shows in-frame clones only, minus some. The top ten clones hold more than 4.5% of a sample with approximately 200,000 clones, around four fifths of them seen once. The sample taken for sequencing was peripheral blood. Source of these receptors: a woman aged 25 to 39 with acute or convalescent COVID-19.

The genes are TRBV5-1 and TRBJ2-2; TRBD2 matches 7 bases. Trimming cost V 3 bases and J 7 bases; bases outside gene matches: 12. There are 16 residues in the CDR3. Germline CDR1 is SGHRS and CDR2 is YFSETQ. The CDR3 here is CASSSTVGGSVGELFF. The CDR3 DNA is TGCGCCAGCAGCTCGACAGTGGGCGGGAGTGTCGGGGAGCTGTTTTTT.

This sequence joins TRBV6-5 and TRBJ1-5; 7 bases agree with TRBD1. This CDR3 region has 13 residues. Germline V gene lookup returns CDR1 MNHEY and CDR2 SVGAGI. Trimming at V came to 6 bases and at J to 5 bases, leaving 4 bases not matched to a gene. The CDR3 DNA follows: TGTGCCAGCAGCGGGACAGTTGATCAGCCCCAGCATTTT. Translation gives CASSGTVDQPQHF.

The chain carries TRBV2 and TRBJ1-5; D gene uncertain. V lost 7 bases and J 7 bases, leaving 17 bases between the germline ends. CDR1 and CDR2 (germline): SNHLY, FYNNEI. The CDR3 is 14 amino acids. The CDR3, as DNA: TGTGCCAGCAAGGCAGAGGAAGAGTTGCAGCCCCAGCATTTT. Translating it yields CASKAEEELQPQHF.

The V call is TRBV11-2, the J call TRBJ1-5; 8 bases are a match to TRBD1. CDR1 and CDR2 (germline): SGHAT, FQNNGV. V was clipped by 5 bases and J by 8 bases; unmatched bases: 11. This CDR3 is built from 15 residues. For the CDR3, the DNA is TGTGCCAGCAGCCCCCGGACAGGGACGAGTGAGCCCCAGCATTTT. Its protein product is CASSPRTGTSEPQHF.

V is TRBV25-1 and J is TRBJ2-3; no reliable D call. CDR1 and CDR2 (germline): MGHDK, SYGVNS. The V end was cut by 3 bases, the J end by 5 bases, with 12 bases between. The CDR3 extends over 14 amino acids. The CDR3 sequence: CASSDSVVVDTQYF. The CDR3 bases are TGTGCCAGCAGTGACTCAGTTGTGGTAGATACGCAGTATTTT.

V gene TRBV7-8 combines with J gene TRBJ1-5; a possible D gene is TRBD1 (6 bases). Germline V gene data show CDR1 as SGHVS and CDR2 as FQNEAQ. Trimming pared 5 bases from V and 1 base from J, leaving 15 bases between. This CDR3 spans 16 amino acids. The CDR3 reads CASSPRQAQSNQPQHF. The CDR3 bases are TGTGCCAGCAGCCCAAGACAGGCCCAGAGCAATCAGCCCCAGCATTTT.

The V call is TRBV6-5, the J call TRBJ1-2; 10 bases are a match to TRBD1. Unmatched junction bases numbered 3, after V lost 5 bases and J lost 6 bases. CDR3 length: 13 amino acids. CDR1 MNHEY and CDR2 SVGAGI come from the germline V gene. CDR3 sequence reads: CASSRQGADGYTF. For the CDR3, the DNA is TGTGCCAGCAGTAGACAGGGGGCGGATGGCTACACCTTC.

The chain is built from TRBV5-1 and TRBJ2-7; TRBD1 aligns across 7 bases. Germline CDR1 is SGHRS and CDR2 is YFSETQ. Germline trimming cut 4 bases from V and 6 bases from J; bases unmatched to any gene: 7. The CDR3 sequence is 13 residues long. CDR3 DNA sequence: TGCGCCAGCAGCGTTGACAGGGTGGGCGAGCAGTACTTC. This gives the protein CASSVDRVGEQYF.

This chain uses TRBV21-1 with TRBJ2-1; TRBD1, as called in the table, went unchecked against the DNA. TRBV21-1 represents a pseudogene. The CDR3 loop spans 16 amino acids. The CDR3 sequence: CASSNIPHPRRNEQFF. The CDR3 coding sequence is TGTGCCAGCAGCAATATTCCACACCCCCGAAGAAATGAGCAGTTCTTC.

V and J are TRBV11-3 and TRBJ2-5, with D perhaps TRBD2 (6 bases). The germline V gene encodes CDR1 SGHNT and CDR2 YENEEA. The CDR3 covers 16 residues. Deletions cut 0 bases from V and 3 bases from J, with 14 bases between. The CDR3, as DNA: TGTGCCAGCAGCTTAGATCCTCGGGAGCGGGAAGAGACCCAGTACTTC. Protein sequence: CASSLDPREREETQYF.

V and J are TRBV12-5 and TRBJ2-1; 12 bases align to TRBD2. Germline V gives CDR1 LGHNT, CDR2 FRNRAP. The CDR3 has 16 amino acids. V shed 5 bases and J 3 bases; nucleotides not matched to a gene: 5. CDR3 loop: CASGPSGGASYNEQFF. The CDR3 coding sequence is TGTGCTAGTGGTCCTAGCGGGGGGGCTAGCTACAATGAGCAGTTCTTC.

This chain's CDR3 is CASSPDGGLNTIYF. The CDR3 nucleotides read TGTGCCAGCAGCCCAGATGGGGGGTTAAACACCATATATTTT. The rearrangement links TRBV7-2 to TRBJ1-3, with D possibly TRBD1 on 5 matching bases. The CDR3 loop spans 14 amino acids. The germline V gene encodes CDR1 SGHTA and CDR2 FQGNSA. V was cut by 5 bases and J by 6 bases, with 14 bases left in between.

The rearrangement joins TRBV19 to TRBJ2-3; no firm D call. This CDR3 is 13 amino acids long. The germline V gene encodes CDR1 LNHDA and CDR2 SQIVND (reference sequence). V lost 5 bases and J lost 2, with 8 bases in between. In nucleotides, the CDR3 is TGTGCCAGTAGTCCCTCGTTCACAGATACGCAGTATTTT. It encodes CASSPSFTDTQYF.

V and J are TRBV2 and TRBJ2-1, with 12 bases aligning to TRBD2. This CDR3 is 15 amino acids long. CDR1 and CDR2 (germline): SNHLY, FYNNEI. J lost 7 bases, V lost 6 bases, and 7 bases had no gene match. In DNA, the CDR3 is TGTGCCAGCAGGGAGACTAGCGGGAGAGTGAATGAGCAGTTCTTC. The encoded protein is CASRETSGRVNEQFF.

This chain links TRBV28 with TRBJ1-2; 8 bases are a match to TRBD1. This CDR3 contains 16 residues. Germline CDR1 MDHEN, CDR2 SYDVKM. V trimming: 7 bases; J trimming: 3 bases; junction bases outside the gene matches: 13. The DNA for the CDR3 is TGTGCCAGCACCCACCCCTCCCGGACAGGGCACTATGGCTACACCTTC. Translation: CASTHPSRTGHYGYTF.

DNA for the CDR3: TGCGCCAGCAGCCAAGTTAATGCAGTTGACTCTGGAAACACCATATATTTT. This gives the protein CASSQVNAVDSGNTIYF. The rearrangement joins TRBV4-3 to TRBJ1-3; D gene uncertain. Germline lookup yields CDR1 LGHNA and CDR2 YSLEER. The CDR3 covers 17 residues. V was clipped by 1 base and J by 0 bases, with 13 bases between them.

J is TRBJ2-3 and V is TRBV5-1; D might be TRBD2 (6 bases). Trimming stripped 5 bases from V and 2 bases from J, with 15 bases between. Germline V gene data show CDR1 as SGHRS and CDR2 as YFSETQ. The CDR3 runs to 15 residues. The CDR3 DNA reads TGCGCCAGCAGACTTAGCGGAACCGACACAGATACGCAGTATTTT. It yields the protein CASRLSGTDTDTQYF.

The chain's CDR3 is CAVKVGSANTGELFF. CDR3 sequence (DNA): TGTGCCGTTAAAGTGGGTAGCGCGAACACCGGGGAGCTGTTTTTT. The chain couples TRBV6-5 to TRBJ2-2, with D maybe TRBD2 (5 bases). Trimming removed 11 bases at V and 0 bases at J, with 16 bases between. The CDR3 totals 15 residues. Germline loops: CDR1 MNHEY, CDR2 SVGAGI.

This chain connects TRBV7-3 to TRBJ2-1; the match to TRBD2 covers 8 bases. Germline lookup yields CDR1 SGHTA and CDR2 FQGTGA. J was trimmed by 7 bases and V by 4 bases; bases with no gene match: 9. The CDR3 is made up of 15 amino acids. The CDR3 region is CASSSGTRGWNEQFF. In DNA, the CDR3 is TGTGCCAGCAGCTCCGGGACTAGAGGCTGGAATGAGCAGTTCTTC.

Details on this clone: Other nucleotide sequences in the sample specify the same CDR3. The chain employs TRBV9 and TRBJ2-5; 16 nucleotides align to TRBD2. CDR3 length equals 15 residues. Germline loops: CDR1 SGDLS, CDR2 YYNGEE. The trim removed 2 bases at V and 5 bases at J, leaving 0 bases unmatched. CDR3: CASSVGLAGGETQYF. The CDR3 DNA reads as TGTGCCAGCAGCGTGGGACTAGCGGGAGGGGAGACCCAGTACTTC. The entire variable domain, with the rest obtained from reference TRBV9 and TRBJ2-5, is as follows: DSGVTQTPKHLITATGQRVTLRCSPRSGDLSVYWYQQSLDQGLQFLIQYYNGEERAKGNILERFSAQQFPDLHSELNLSSLELGDSALYFCASSVGLAGGETQYFGPGTRLLVL.

This clone was seen a single time. The chain links TRBV28 to TRBJ2-6; maybe TRBD2 (5 bases). V lost 5 bases, J lost 0 bases, and 8 bases lay in between. The CDR3 runs 15 residues. Germline values: CDR1 MDHEN, CDR2 SYDVKM. The CDR3 nucleotides are TGTGCCAGCAGTCCCCGGGGCTCTGGGGCCAACGTCCTGACTTTC. It translates to CASSPRGSGANVLTF.

This clone was recorded only once. The chain links TRBV5-4 to TRBJ2-7; the match to TRBD1 covers 12 bases. Trimming removed 4 bases from V and 4 bases from J; junction bases left unmatched: 6. Germline V gene data show CDR1 as SGHNT and CDR2 as YYREEE (reference sequence). This CDR3 has 15 residues. The CDR3 protein is CASSETGQGAYEQYF. CDR3 nucleotides: TGTGCCAGCAGCGAGACGGGACAGGGGGCGTACGAGCAGTACTTC. Looking up the rest from reference TRBV5-4 and TRBJ2-7 gives the full variable domain: ETGVTQSPTHLIKTRGQQVTLRCSSQSGHNTVSWYQQALGQGPQFIFQYYREEENGRGNFPPRFSGLQFPNYSSELNVNALELDDSALYLCASSETGQGAYEQYFGPGTRLTVT.

CDR3 protein: CASSLDSSYNSPLHF. In DNA, the CDR3 is TGTGCCAGCAGCTTAGACAGCTCCTATAATTCACCCCTCCACTTT. The chain recombines TRBV7-6 with TRBJ1-6, with D unresolved. CDR1 SGHVS and CDR2 FNYEAQ come from the germline V gene. The length of the CDR3 is 15 residues. V was shortened by 1 base and J by 0 bases, with 4 bases between the two germline ends.